These 9 T cell receptor beta chains were all obtained from the same sample, sequenced in a study of blood T cell repertoires in COVID-19 (TCRdb year 2020). Libraries were prepared through the immunoSEQ multiplex PCR assay. The table was pulled from immuneACCESS by TCRdb, which kept in-frame rearrangements only. Such tables lose some clones; where checked, under half of the loss comes from unresolved V genes, and the rest has no known cause. This sample lists over 110,000 clones; 75% to 85% were detected once. The ten largest clonotypes hold approximately 3.5% of the sample. The sequenced material came from peripheral blood. The receptors derive from a man aged 65 to 79 who had recovered from COVID-19.

CDR3 nucleotide sequence: TGTGCCAGCAAACAGGGGACACGGGATGGCTACACCTTC. Translation: CASKQGTRDGYTF. This chain connects TRBV2 to TRBJ1-2, with 7 bases identical to TRBD1. This CDR3 is built from 13 residues. CDR1 is SNHLY and CDR2 is FYNNEI in the germline V gene. The V segment lost 7 bases and the J segment 6 bases; nucleotides outside the gene matches: 8.

This rearrangement joins TRBV9 to TRBJ2-1; TRBD2 might be the D (7 bases). The CDR3 length is 15 residues. From germline, CDR1 is SGDLS and CDR2 YYNGEE. V was cut by 2 bases and J by 6 bases, with 15 bases left in between. The CDR3 is CASSVGGGSINEQFF. As DNA, the CDR3 is TGTGCCAGCAGCGTGGGGGGCGGGAGTATCAATGAGCAGTTCTTC.

There are a few counts of this clone. The chain carries TRBV9 and TRBJ2-1, with 8 bases fitting TRBD2. The germline gives CDR1 SGDLS, CDR2 YYNGEE. Trimming removed 4 bases from V and 0 bases from J; junction bases left unmatched: 9. This CDR3 comprises 17 residues. The CDR3 DNA is TGTGCCAGCAGCCCTCCTACCGGGACTAGCTCCTACAATGAGCAGTTCTTC. Translated: CASSPPTGTSSYNEQFF.

This chain links TRBV7-2 with TRBJ2-3, with 7 bases that match TRBD1. J was trimmed by 7 bases and V by 4 bases; bases with no gene match: 11. The V gene's germline CDR1 is SGHTA and CDR2 FQGNSA. CDR3 length equals 15 residues. CDR3 sequence reads: CASSYFTGTAYTQYF. The CDR3 bases are TGTGCCAGCAGCTACTTCACCGGGACAGCTTATACGCAGTATTTT.

This clone was counted once. The chain couples TRBV6-2 or TRBV6-3 to TRBJ2-5; the D gene could be TRBD1 or TRBD2 (6 bases each). CDR1 is MNHEY and CDR2 is SVGEGT in the germline V gene. The CDR3 loop spans 14 amino acids. Trimming removed 6 bases from V and 5 bases from J, with 16 bases in between. CDR3 DNA sequence: TGTGCCAGCAGCGGGGGCGGCGGGTCGGAGACCCAGTACTTC. Residues: CASSGGGGSETQYF.

In this sample, this clone turned up once. The chain couples TRBV5-1 to TRBJ1-2; 9 bases are shared with TRBD1. This CDR3 comprises 15 residues. The J segment lost 5 bases and the V segment lost 2 bases, leaving 7 bases of the junction unmatched. Germline values: CDR1 SGHRS, CDR2 YFSETQ. The CDR3 DNA sequence: TGCGCCAGCAGCTTTTGGACAGGGGAAGTATATGGCTACACCTTC. Protein product: CASSFWTGEVYGYTF. The full variable domain, its missing parts supplied by reference TRBV5-1 and TRBJ1-2, is KAGVTQTPRYLIKTRGQQVTLSCSPISGHRSVSWYQQTPGQGLQFLFEYFSETQRNKGNFPGRFSGRQFSNSRSEMNVSTLELGDSALYLCASSFWTGEVYGYTFGSGTRLTVV.

This chain joins TRBV6-1 and TRBJ2-7; 11 bases are a match to TRBD2. The V segment lost 4 bases and the J segment 3 bases; nucleotides outside the gene matches: 14. This CDR3 contains 18 residues. Per the germline V gene, CDR1 is MNHNS and CDR2 is SASEGT. CDR3 DNA sequence: TGTGCCAGCAGTGGGACTAGCGGGCTCTCTTTGATTATCTACGAGCAGTACTTC. Its translation is CASSGTSGLSLIIYEQYF.

The chain is built from TRBV7-2 and TRBJ2-1, with D perhaps matching TRBD1 (5 bases). CDR3 length: 13 residues. The germline V gene has CDR1 SGHTA and CDR2 FQGNSA. Trimming shortened V by 5 bases and J by 8 bases, and 13 bases separated the two germline ends. DNA for the CDR3: TGTGCCAGCAGCCTGTTCCAGGGCGATGAGCAGTTCTTC. Protein sequence: CASSLFQGDEQFF.

The chain employs TRBV9 and TRBJ1-5; no reliable D call. V was cut by 5 bases and J by 2 bases, with 17 bases left in between. Per the germline V gene, CDR1 is SGDLS and CDR2 is YYNGEE. The CDR3 spans 16 residues. CDR3 sequence: CASSPGSTFGNQPQHF. CDR3 sequence (DNA): TGTGCCAGCAGTCCTGGGAGTACGTTTGGCAATCAGCCCCAGCATTTT.